Given below is one T cell receptor beta chain in context. A few counts support this clonotype. The antigen it recognizes is unknown. No much larger clone is present one base from it, and per-base qualities are unavailable. This entry comes from a study of T cells after yellow fever vaccination (dated by TCRdb to about 2019). Context from the whole study: The SMART-Seq v4 Ultra Low Input RNA kit was used to prepare libraries from fractions with low cell numbers. Bulk TCR alpha and beta repertoires were sequenced longitudinally to track T-cell clones before and after primary and booster YFV17D yellow fever vaccination. Two healthy male donors, one aged 18 to 30 and one aged 30 to 39 years, were included in the cohort. Bulk PBMC replicates and cell subsets were isolated from blood drawn at multiple timepoints before and after both primary and secondary immunization.

Sequencer: Illumina NovaSeq 6000. Synthesis of TCR cDNA relied on 5'RACE template switching, a step that introduced a universal primer site along with unique molecular identifiers. Priming of cDNA synthesis was performed from both the TCR alpha and TCR beta constant segments. Library amplification used two PCR steps, and the second PCR step added sample barcodes and sequencing adapters. Sequencing of the libraries was done on either Illumina HiSeq 2500 (2x100 bp) or NovaSeq (2x150 bp). In the paper's pipeline: Reads were demultiplexed and collapsed into UMI consensus sequences with MIGEC, and V(D)J alignment was performed with MiXCR. Vaccine-responding clonotypes were defined with edgeR using replicate PBMC samples, requiring FDR below 0.01 and a log2 fold change above 5 up to day 15. Bulk clonotypes were assigned CD4 or CD8 identity according to which sequenced CD4 or CD8 repertoire held them at higher abundance. TCRdb reprocessing: public reads trimmed at Q25 with fastp, clones called with MiXCR, in-frame beta chains kept. Each record represents a unique CDR3 protein, reported with the most common genes and DNA among its rows. Clone size and V and J calls follow TCRdb, not the original study. The sample includes some 420,000 distinct CDR3 sequences, with about 17% observed a single time. The top ten clonotypes cover around 17% of the sample.

For this chain, trimming is 0 bases at the V end and 2 bases at the J end, and the number of junction bases without a gene match is 0. According to the germline V gene (reference sequence), CDR1 reads LNHNV and CDR2 reads YYDKDF. Reading from cysteine to phenylalanine, the CDR3 counts 15 amino acids. Of the read, only the CDR3 DNA is kept; its 45 bases are in frame from base 1. Overall study results and their limits: A small fraction of clonotypes showed up in both the CD4 and CD8 compartments, probably as a result of convergent recombination. Compared with the primary T-cell response, the secondary T-cell response was faster but weaker, reaching its peak on day 5 rather than on day 15. Computational filtering was needed because FACS-sorted repertoires could contain abundant contaminating clonotypes from the bulk population. The study included only two donors, which limits how far the findings can be generalized. After the booster, most of the clones that had expanded following primary vaccination were detected again (roughly 96% of CD4 and 85% to 90% of CD8), which suggests that memory was broadly maintained.

The treatment or condition label here, explained by the study, means: live attenuated yellow fever vaccine strain. At every blood-draw timepoint, two biological replicates of bulk PBMCs were collected. A standard Ficoll-Paque protocol was used to isolate PBMCs from peripheral blood. RNA was extracted with TriZol from bulk PBMCs, CD4 and CD8 fractions, and dextramer-positive and dextramer-negative fractions. The source was PBMCs, collected before the yellow fever booster vaccination. Recombination connected TRBV15 to TRBJ1-3, with 8 bases aligning to TRBD1. The receptor's source is a man between 18 and 29 years old who received the YFV17D yellow fever vaccine. Read as DNA, the sequence is TGTGCCACCAGCAGAGACAGGGGGCCTGGAAACACCATATATTTT. The encoded protein is CATSRDRGPGNTIYF.